This T cell receptor beta chain was sequenced in a study of beta chain features in type 1 diabetes. Overall study context: There was similarity between patients and healthy donors in age, gender and cell yields.

Markers CD45RO/CCR7/CD25/CD127/CD95/CD27 served to sort CD4+ naive, central memory, regulatory and stem cell-like memory cells. Study-wide points: Among all four CD4+ subsets, Type 1 diabetes patients had TCRB CDR3s that were moderately but significantly shorter. Researchers cautioned that cDNA sequencing could over-represent cells with high TCR expression.

The study reverse transcribed the entire isolated RNA, so it sequenced expressed TCRB transcripts. Sequenced by immunoSEQ multiplex PCR; TCRdb stores in-frame clones only, minus some. The table shows 65,000 to 85,000 clones, with 45% to 50% occurring only once. Details on this clone: Its cognate antigen is unknown.

Material for sequencing was central memory CD4+ T cells from blood. This receptor was taken from a young man with type 1 diabetes.

This CDR3 reads CASSVATTSGQETQYF. In DNA, the CDR3 is TGTGCCAGCAGCGTAGCTACTACTAGCGGGCAAGAGACCCAGTACTTC. This rearrangement joins TRBV9 to TRBJ2-5, with TRBD2 identical over 9 bases. The CDR3 is 16 amino acids. V trimming: 0 bases; J trimming: 2 bases; junction bases outside the gene matches: 5. Germline V CDR1 and CDR2: SGDLS, YYNGEE.